This paragraph covers one TCR beta chain sequence. PBMCs numbering at least 7 million were isolated per sample. PCR was performed a second time for about 6 to 12 cycles using a sample-barcoded 5' primer and a J-beta primer mix. Via MiXCR, TCRdb re-called the 5' RACE reads, giving one row per CDR3 protein. The repertoire holds 1.5 million to 2 million distinct CDR3 sequences, roughly 28% seen once, with over 7% in the top ten. The sample belongs to a study of blood T cells in healthy people across ages. The germline V gene has CDR1 SGHAT and CDR2 FQNNGV. The CDR3 covers 14 residues. V was shortened by 1 base and J by 5 bases, with 12 bases between the two germline ends.

This sequence joins TRBV11-2 and TRBJ2-7, with TRBD1 as a possible D gene (5 bases). Sequencing input: blood. This sequence was found in a woman in her 30s in good health. CDR3 in amino acids: CASSLVRQGDEQYF. The CDR3 DNA reads as TGTGCCAGCAGCTTAGTACGCCAGGGTGACGAGCAGTACTTC.